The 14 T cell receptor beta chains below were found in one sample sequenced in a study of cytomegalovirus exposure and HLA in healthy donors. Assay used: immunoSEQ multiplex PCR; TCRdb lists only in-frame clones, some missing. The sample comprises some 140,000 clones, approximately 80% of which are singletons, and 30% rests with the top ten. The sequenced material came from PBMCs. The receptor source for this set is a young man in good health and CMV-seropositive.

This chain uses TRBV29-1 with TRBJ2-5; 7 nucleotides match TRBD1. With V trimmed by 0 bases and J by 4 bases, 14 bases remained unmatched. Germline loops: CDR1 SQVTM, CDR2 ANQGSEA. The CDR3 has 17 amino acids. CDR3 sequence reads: CSVEEGVTGSKLETQYF. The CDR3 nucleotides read TGCAGCGTTGAAGAGGGGGTGACAGGGTCCAAGTTAGAGACCCAGTACTTC.

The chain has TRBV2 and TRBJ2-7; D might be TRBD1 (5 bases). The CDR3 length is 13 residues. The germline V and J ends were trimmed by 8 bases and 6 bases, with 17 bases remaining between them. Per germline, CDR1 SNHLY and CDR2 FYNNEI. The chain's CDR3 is CASGAEQLREQYF. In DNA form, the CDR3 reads TGTGCCAGCGGGGCGGAACAGCTCCGCGAGCAGTACTTC.

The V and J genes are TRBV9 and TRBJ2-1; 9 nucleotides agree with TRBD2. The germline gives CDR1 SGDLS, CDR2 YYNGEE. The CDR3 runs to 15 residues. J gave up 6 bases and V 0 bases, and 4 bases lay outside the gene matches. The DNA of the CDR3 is TGTGCCAGCAGCGTAGTTACGGGACTAGCCAATGAGCAGTTCTTC. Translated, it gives CASSVVTGLANEQFF.

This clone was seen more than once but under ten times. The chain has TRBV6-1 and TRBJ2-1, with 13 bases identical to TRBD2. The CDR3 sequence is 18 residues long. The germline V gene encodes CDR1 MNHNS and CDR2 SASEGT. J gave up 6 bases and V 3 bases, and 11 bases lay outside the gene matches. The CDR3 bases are TGTGCCAGCAGTGACCGGACTAGCGGGAGCCGGCGGTCCAATGAGCAGTTCTTC. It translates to CASSDRTSGSRRSNEQFF.

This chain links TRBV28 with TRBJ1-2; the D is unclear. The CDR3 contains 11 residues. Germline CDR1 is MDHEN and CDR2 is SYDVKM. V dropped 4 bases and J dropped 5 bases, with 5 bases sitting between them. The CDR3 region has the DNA TGTGCCAGCAGTTGGCCTTATGGCTACACCTTC. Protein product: CASSWPYGYTF.

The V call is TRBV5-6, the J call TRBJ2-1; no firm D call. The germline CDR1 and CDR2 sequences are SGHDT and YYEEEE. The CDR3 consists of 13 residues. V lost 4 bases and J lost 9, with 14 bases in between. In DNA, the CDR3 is TGTGCCAGCAGCCTGGACCCCTCGGGTGAGCAGTTCTTC. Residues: CASSLDPSGEQFF.

This CDR3 is CASSETGGPGTEAFF. The CDR3 DNA is TGTGCCAGCAGCGAAACAGGGGGCCCGGGCACTGAAGCTTTCTTT. The rearrangement uses TRBV9 and TRBJ1-1, with 9 bases fitting TRBD1. Germline assignment: CDR1 SGDLS and CDR2 YYNGEE. The V segment lost 3 bases and the J segment 4 bases; nucleotides outside the gene matches: 7. CDR3 length: 15 amino acids.

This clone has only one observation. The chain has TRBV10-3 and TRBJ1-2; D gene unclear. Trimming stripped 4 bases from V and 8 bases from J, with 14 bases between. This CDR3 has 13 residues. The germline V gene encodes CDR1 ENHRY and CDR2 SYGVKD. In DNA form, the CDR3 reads TGTGCCATCAGTGTAGGAGGGTTGGGCGGCTACACCTTC. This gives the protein CAISVGGLGGYTF.

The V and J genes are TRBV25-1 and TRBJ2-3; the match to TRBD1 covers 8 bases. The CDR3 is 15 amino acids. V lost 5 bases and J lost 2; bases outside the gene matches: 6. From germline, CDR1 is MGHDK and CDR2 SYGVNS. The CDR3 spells CASSTTGGPTDTQYF. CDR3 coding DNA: TGTGCCAGCAGTACAACAGGGGGGCCCACAGATACGCAGTATTTT. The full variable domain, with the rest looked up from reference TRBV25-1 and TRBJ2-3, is EADIYQTPRYLVIGTGKKITLECSQTMGHDKMYWYQQDPGMELHLIHYSYGVNSTEKGDLSSESTVSRIRTEHFPLTLESARPSHTSQYLCASSTTGGPTDTQYFGPGTRLTVL.

The CDR3 nucleotides are TGTGCCAGCAACGAGGATATGAACACTGAAGCTTTCTTT. It specifies CASNEDMNTEAFF. The V gene is TRBV28, the J gene TRBJ1-1; D gene ambiguous. Germline assignment: CDR1 MDHEN and CDR2 SYDVKM. V lost 7 bases and J 0 bases, leaving 9 bases between the germline ends. CDR3 length: 13 residues.

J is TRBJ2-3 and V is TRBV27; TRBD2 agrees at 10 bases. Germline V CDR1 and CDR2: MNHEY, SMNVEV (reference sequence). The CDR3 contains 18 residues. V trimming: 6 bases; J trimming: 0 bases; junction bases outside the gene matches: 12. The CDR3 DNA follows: TGTGCCAGCAGCTGGACTAGCGGAGAAATAGTGAGCACAGATACGCAGTATTTT. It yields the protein CASSWTSGEIVSTDTQYF.

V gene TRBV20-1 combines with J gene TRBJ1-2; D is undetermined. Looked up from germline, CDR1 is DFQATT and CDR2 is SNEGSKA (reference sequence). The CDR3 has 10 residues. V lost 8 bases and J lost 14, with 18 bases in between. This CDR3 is CSSPQAPFTF. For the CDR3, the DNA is TGCAGTTCCCCCCAGGCCCCCTTTACCTTC.

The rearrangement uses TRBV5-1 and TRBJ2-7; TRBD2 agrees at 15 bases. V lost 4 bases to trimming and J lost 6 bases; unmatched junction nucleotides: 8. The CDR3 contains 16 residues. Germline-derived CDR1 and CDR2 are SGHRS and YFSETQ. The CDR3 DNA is TGCGCCAGCAGCCTTGGACTAGCGGGAGGGCAGGGCGAGCAGTACTTC. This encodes CASSLGLAGGQGEQYF.

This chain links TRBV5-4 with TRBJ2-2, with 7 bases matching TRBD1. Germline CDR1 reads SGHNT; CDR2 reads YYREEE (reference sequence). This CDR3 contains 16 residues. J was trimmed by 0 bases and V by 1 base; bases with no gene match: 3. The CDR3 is CASSLTGASNTGELFF. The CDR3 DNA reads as TGTGCCAGCAGCTTGACAGGGGCTTCGAACACCGGGGAGCTGTTTTTT.